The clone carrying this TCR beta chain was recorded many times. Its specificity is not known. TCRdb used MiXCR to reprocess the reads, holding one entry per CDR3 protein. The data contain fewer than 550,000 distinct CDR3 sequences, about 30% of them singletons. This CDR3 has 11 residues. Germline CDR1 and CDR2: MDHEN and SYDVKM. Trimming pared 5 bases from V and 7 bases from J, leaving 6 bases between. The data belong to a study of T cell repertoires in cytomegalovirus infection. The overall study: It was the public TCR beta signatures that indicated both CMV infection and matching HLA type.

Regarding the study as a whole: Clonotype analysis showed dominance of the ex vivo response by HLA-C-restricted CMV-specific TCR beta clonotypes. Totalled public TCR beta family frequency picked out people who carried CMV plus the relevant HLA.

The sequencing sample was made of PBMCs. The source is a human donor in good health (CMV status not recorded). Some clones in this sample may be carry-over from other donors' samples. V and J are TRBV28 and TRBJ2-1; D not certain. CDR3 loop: CASSTLNEQFF. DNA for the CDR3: TGTGCCAGCAGTACATTAAATGAGCAGTTCTTC.